A selection of T cell receptor beta chains follows, all from one sample in a study of T cells in Graves' hyperthyroidism and ophthalmopathy. TCRdb re-called the multiplex PCR reads with MiXCR, one entry per CDR3 protein. Here the sample spans more than 550,000 distinct CDR3 sequences, 18% being singletons. The material sequenced was blood. These receptor sequences come from a woman aged 45 to 65 with Graves' hyperthyroidism that later progressed to Graves' ophthalmopathy. Each CDR3 is given with its conserved first and last residue. The D gene is left open where the match is weak. Clone size is shown for a subset of rows, as once, few, many or a class of expanded clone.

CDR3 DNA,CDR3 protein,J gene,D gene,clone size,V gene
TGTGCCAGCTCACCAGAAAGGACTAATGAAAAACTGTTTTTT,CASSPERTNEKLFF,TRBJ1-4,.,.,TRBV18
TGTGCCAGCAGCGTAGACCAGGGGGAGGGTCAGCCCCAGCATTTT,CASSVDQGEGQPQHF,TRBJ1-5,TRBD1,few,TRBV9
TGTGCCAGCAGTTGGGATTCCCGCTCTTCCGAGCAGTACTTC,CASSWDSRSSEQYF,TRBJ2-7,.,few,TRBV2
TGCAGCGCGGGGGCAGGGGATGGTCAGCCCCAGCATTTT,CSAGAGDGQPQHF,TRBJ1-5,.,.,TRBV29-1
TGTGCCAGCAGTCCCTACCGGGACAGCTACGAGCAGTACTTC,CASSPYRDSYEQYF,TRBJ2-7,TRBD1,.,TRBV6-1
TGCAGTGCTAGGGGACTAGCGGGGAGGATCGCAGATACGCAGTATTTT,CSARGLAGRIADTQYF,TRBJ2-3,TRBD2,few,TRBV20-1
TGCAGTGCTACCCGACAGGGCTACGCTCAGCCCCAGCATTTT,CSATRQGYAQPQHF,TRBJ1-5,TRBD1,.,TRBV20-1
TGTGCCAGCAGTTTATTGGAGGGGCAGGGGAATAATTCACCCCTCCACTTT,CASSLLEGQGNNSPLHF,TRBJ1-6,.,.,TRBV27
TGTGCCAGCAGTCCCTCCGGCCGGGGTCTTAATTCACCCCTCCACTTT,CASSPSGRGLNSPLHF,TRBJ1-6,.,.,TRBV11-1
TGTGCCAGCCATCTAGCGGGGGGCTCCTACAATGAGCAGTTCTTC,CASHLAGGSYNEQFF,TRBJ2-1,TRBD2,.,TRBV6-2/TRBV6-3
TGCAGTGCTAGAGCACGGGACACTCACACCGGGGAGCTGTTTTTT,CSARARDTHTGELFF,TRBJ2-2,.,.,TRBV20-1
TGCGCCAGCAGCTGGGGACAAGGTACGCCTGAAGCTTTCTTT,CASSWGQGTPEAFF,TRBJ1-1,.,.,TRBV5-1
TGTGCCAGCAGCCAAGATAGCGGGGCTGGCAATCAGCCCCAGCATTTT,CASSQDSGAGNQPQHF,TRBJ1-5,.,.,TRBV4-2
TGTGCCAGCAGGCGTGCCAGCAACACTGAAGCTTTCTTT,CASRRASNTEAFF,TRBJ1-1,.,.,TRBV6-1
TGTGCCAGCAGCCAAGGGCAGGGGGCTTCCTACGAGCAGTACTTC,CASSQGQGASYEQYF,TRBJ2-7,TRBD1,many,TRBV3-1
TGTGCCAGCAGGCCGGCAGGGTACCACGAGCAGTACTTC,CASRPAGYHEQYF,TRBJ2-7,.,.,TRBV6-1
TGTGCCAGCAGCCGACGGACGGGTTGTGGCTACACCTTC,CASSRRTGCGYTF,TRBJ1-2,.,few,TRBV3-1
TGCAGTGCTAGTGGGCATCAGCCCCAGCATTTT,CSASGHQPQHF,TRBJ1-5,.,many,TRBV20-1
TGTGCCAGCAGCCAAGTTAGTCCCGGGGCCAACGTCCTGACTTTC,CASSQVSPGANVLTF,TRBJ2-6,.,few,TRBV3-1
TGCAGCGTTGTTGCCTCAGAGACCCAGTACTTC,CSVVASETQYF,TRBJ2-5,.,many,TRBV29-1
TGCGCCAGCAGCTTGACAGGGGTCGGAGATCATTCACCCCTCCACTTT,CASSLTGVGDHSPLHF,TRBJ1-6,TRBD1,many,TRBV5-1
TGTGCCAGCAGCTGGGGGACAGGGAATTCACCCCTCCACTTT,CASSWGTGNSPLHF,TRBJ1-6,TRBD1,.,TRBV5-6
TGCGCCAGCAGCCAAACCGACAGGGAGGTAAAACTGTTTTTT,CASSQTDREVKLFF,TRBJ1-4,TRBD1,many,TRBV5-1
TGTGCCAGTAGTCCCGGGACCGAGTATAGCAATCAGCCCCAGCATTTT,CASSPGTEYSNQPQHF,TRBJ1-5,.,.,TRBV19
TGTGCCAGCAGCCTTTACAGGGGAAACACCGGGGAGCTGTTTTTT,CASSLYRGNTGELFF,TRBJ2-2,TRBD1,many,TRBV11-1
TGTGCCAGCAGCCTCTTCGGGACAGGTCTTATTGATGAGCAGTTCTTC,CASSLFGTGLIDEQFF,TRBJ2-1,TRBD1,.,TRBV9
TGTGCCAGCAGTTCCAAGTATGAGCAGTTCTTC,CASSSKYEQFF,TRBJ2-1,.,few,TRBV6-5
TGTGCCAGCAGTATTCAGAGTGCAACTAATGAAAAACTGTTTTTT,CASSIQSATNEKLFF,TRBJ1-4,.,.,TRBV27
TGTGCCAGCAGCTCCTCCGACGTCGATACGCAGTATTTT,CASSSSDVDTQYF,TRBJ2-3,.,many,TRBV7-9
TGTGCCAGCTCACCAGGGGGGGGAAGAAATGGTGAGCAGTTCTTC,CASSPGGGRNGEQFF,TRBJ2-1,TRBD2,many,TRBV18
TGTGCCAGCAACTGGGACAGAGAATACGAGCAGTACTTC,CASNWDREYEQYF,TRBJ2-7,TRBD1,.,TRBV7-9
TGTGCCAGCAGCTCCGAGGGACAGCTGAACTATGGCTACACCTTC,CASSSEGQLNYGYTF,TRBJ1-2,TRBD1,many,TRBV11-2
TGTGCCTGGAGTGTACCAGGGTTGATCTATGGCTACACCTTC,CAWSVPGLIYGYTF,TRBJ1-2,.,many,TRBV30
TGTGCCACCTCGGCAGGGGGAGGCAATCAGCCCCAGCATTTT,CATSAGGGNQPQHF,TRBJ1-5,TRBD1,many,TRBV2
TGTGCCAGCAGTATGTCTTCCTACAATGAGCAGTTCTTC,CASSMSSYNEQFF,TRBJ2-1,.,many,TRBV12-3/TRBV12-4
TGTGCCAGCAGCCAGTGGACTCACCCGGTGGAGACCCAGTACTTC,CASSQWTHPVETQYF,TRBJ2-5,.,many,TRBV3-1
TGCGCCGCCCGTTTCGGGAACACTGAAGCTTTCTTT,CAARFGNTEAFF,TRBJ1-1,.,few,TRBV10-2
TGTGCCAGTAGTATGGACCAAGCTAGCACAGATACGCAGTATTTT,CASSMDQASTDTQYF,TRBJ2-3,.,.,TRBV19
TGTGCCTGGAGTTTCAGGGTGATTACGGACACTGAAGCTTTCTTT,CAWSFRVITDTEAFF,TRBJ1-1,.,many,TRBV30
TGTGCCAGTAGCATAAACGGGGACACTGAAGCTTTCTTT,CASSINGDTEAFF,TRBJ1-1,.,.,TRBV19
TGTGCCAGCAGTGGCGAGGGGCCTCCCGGATATTTT,CASSGEGPPGYF,TRBJ1-3,.,.,TRBV2
TGTGCCAGCATCCGGGACAGCCAAGAGACCCAGTACTTC,CASIRDSQETQYF,TRBJ2-5,TRBD1,many,TRBV2
TGTGCCAGCAGTCATCGGGACGGCGTTAATGAAAAACTGTTTTTT,CASSHRDGVNEKLFF,TRBJ1-4,.,many,TRBV6-1
TGCAGTGCTCAAAGCGGGGGGACAGGACCCTACGAGCAGTACTTC,CSAQSGGTGPYEQYF,TRBJ2-7,.,many,TRBV20-1
TGTGCCTGGACCCAGGGGGGATTTGGCACTGAAGCTTTCTTT,CAWTQGGFGTEAFF,TRBJ1-1,TRBD1,few,TRBV30
TGTGCCAGCTCACCACCCGTCGCAACAGGCCTCGCGAAAAAACTGTTTTTT,CASSPPVATGLAKKLFF,TRBJ1-4,.,many,TRBV18
TGTGCCAGCAGTGGTAACAGGGTTTCCAAAAACATTCAGTACTTC,CASSGNRVSKNIQYF,TRBJ2-4,.,few,TRBV12-3/TRBV12-4
TGCAGTGCTAGAGATTTCGAGGACACTGAAGCTTTCTTT,CSARDFEDTEAFF,TRBJ1-1,.,many,TRBV20-1